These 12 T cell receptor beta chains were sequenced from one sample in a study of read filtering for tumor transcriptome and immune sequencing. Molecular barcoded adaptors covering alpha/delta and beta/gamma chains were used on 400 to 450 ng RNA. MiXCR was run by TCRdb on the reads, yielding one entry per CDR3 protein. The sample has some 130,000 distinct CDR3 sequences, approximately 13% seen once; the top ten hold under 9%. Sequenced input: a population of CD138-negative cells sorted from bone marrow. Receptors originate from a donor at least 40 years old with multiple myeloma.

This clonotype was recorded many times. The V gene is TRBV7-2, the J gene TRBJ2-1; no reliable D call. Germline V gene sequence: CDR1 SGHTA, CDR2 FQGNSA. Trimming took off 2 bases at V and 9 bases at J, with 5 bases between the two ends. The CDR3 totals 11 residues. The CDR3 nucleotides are TGTGCCAGCAGCTTACAGCTTGAGCAGTTCTTC. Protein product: CASSLQLEQFF.

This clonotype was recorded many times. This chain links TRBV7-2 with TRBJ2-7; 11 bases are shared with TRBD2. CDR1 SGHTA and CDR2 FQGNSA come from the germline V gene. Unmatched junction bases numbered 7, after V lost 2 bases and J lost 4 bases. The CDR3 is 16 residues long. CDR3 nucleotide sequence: TGTGCCAGCAGCTTATGGAGTACTAGCGGGAGTTACGAGCAGTACTTC. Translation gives CASSLWSTSGSYEQYF.

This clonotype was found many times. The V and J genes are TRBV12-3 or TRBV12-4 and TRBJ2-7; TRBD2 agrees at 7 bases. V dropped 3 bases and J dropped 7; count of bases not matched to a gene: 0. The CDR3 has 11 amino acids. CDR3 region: CASSLGGEQYF. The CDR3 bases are TGTGCCAGCAGTTTGGGGGGGGAGCAGTACTTC.

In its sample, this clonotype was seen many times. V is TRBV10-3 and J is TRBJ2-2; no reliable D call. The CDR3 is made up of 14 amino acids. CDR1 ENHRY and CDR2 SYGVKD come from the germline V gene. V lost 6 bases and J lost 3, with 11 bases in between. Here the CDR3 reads CAIRVNMDTGELFF. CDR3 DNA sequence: TGTGCCATCAGGGTCAACATGGACACCGGGGAGCTGTTTTTT.

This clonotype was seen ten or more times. The CDR3 sequence is CASRLQGAAGNTIYF. CDR3 sequence (DNA): TGTGCCAGCAGATTGCAGGGGGCGGCCGGAAACACCATATATTTT. The chain couples TRBV7-8 to TRBJ1-3; 8 positions agree with TRBD1. V trimming: 6 bases; J trimming: 4 bases; junction bases outside the gene matches: 8. Germline V gene sequence: CDR1 SGHVS, CDR2 FQNEAQ. The CDR3 consists of 15 residues. The full variable domain, its missing parts supplied by reference TRBV7-8 and TRBJ1-3, is GAGVSQSPRYKVAKRGQDVALRCDPISGHVSLFWYQQALGQGPEFLTYFQNEAQLDKSGLPSDRFFAERPEGSVSTLKIQRTQQEDSAVYLCASRLQGAAGNTIYFGEGSWLTVV.

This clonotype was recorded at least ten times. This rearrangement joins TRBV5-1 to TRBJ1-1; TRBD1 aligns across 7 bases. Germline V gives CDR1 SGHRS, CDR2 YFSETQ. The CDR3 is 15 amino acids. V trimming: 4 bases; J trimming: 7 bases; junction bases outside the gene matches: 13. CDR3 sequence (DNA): TGCGCCAGCAGCAAGAACAGGGGCAGAGTTAATGAAGCTTTCTTT. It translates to CASSKNRGRVNEAFF. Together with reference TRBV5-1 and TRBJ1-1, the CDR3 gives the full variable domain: KAGVTQTPRYLIKTRGQQVTLSCSPISGHRSVSWYQQTPGQGLQFLFEYFSETQRNKGNFPGRFSGRQFSNSRSEMNVSTLELGDSALYLCASSKNRGRVNEAFFGQGTRLTVV.

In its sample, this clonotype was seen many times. The CDR3 DNA reads as TGCGCCAGCAGCCAAGAAGTGGCAGGGGGCTACAATGAGCAGTTCTTC. Encoded protein: CASSQEVAGGYNEQFF. The chain joins TRBV4-1 to TRBJ2-1; 7 bases align to TRBD1. CDR1 and CDR2 (germline): MGHRA, YSYEKL. This CDR3 is built from 16 residues. With 0 bases clipped from V and 3 bases from J, the junction kept 5 bases outside the gene matches.

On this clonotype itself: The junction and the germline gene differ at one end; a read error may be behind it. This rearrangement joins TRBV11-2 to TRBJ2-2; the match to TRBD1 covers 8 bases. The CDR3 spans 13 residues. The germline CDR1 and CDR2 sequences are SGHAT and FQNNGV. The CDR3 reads CASSLNQDRDPRF. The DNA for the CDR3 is TGTGCCAGCAGCCTCAATCAGGACAGGGATCCCCGTTTT.

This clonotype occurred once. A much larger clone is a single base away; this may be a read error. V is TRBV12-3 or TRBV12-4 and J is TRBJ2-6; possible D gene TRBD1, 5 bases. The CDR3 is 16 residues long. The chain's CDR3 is CASSAKPGSGANALTF. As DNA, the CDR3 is TGTGCCAGCAGTGCAAAACCAGGGTCTGGGGCCAACGCCCTGACTTTC.

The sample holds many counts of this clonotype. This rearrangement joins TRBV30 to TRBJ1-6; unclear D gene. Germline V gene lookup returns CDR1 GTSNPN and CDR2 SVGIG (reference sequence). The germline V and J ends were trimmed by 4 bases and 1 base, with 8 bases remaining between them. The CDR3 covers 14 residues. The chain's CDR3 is CAWTPRSYNSPLHF. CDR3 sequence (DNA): TGTGCCTGGACCCCCAGGTCCTATAATTCACCCCTCCACTTT.

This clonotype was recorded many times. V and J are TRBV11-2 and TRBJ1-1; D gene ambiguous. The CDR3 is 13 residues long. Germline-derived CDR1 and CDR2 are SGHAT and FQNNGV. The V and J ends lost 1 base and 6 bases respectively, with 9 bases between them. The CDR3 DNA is TGTGCCAGCAGCTTAGGGGAGGACTCTGAAGCTTTCTTT. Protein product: CASSLGEDSEAFF.

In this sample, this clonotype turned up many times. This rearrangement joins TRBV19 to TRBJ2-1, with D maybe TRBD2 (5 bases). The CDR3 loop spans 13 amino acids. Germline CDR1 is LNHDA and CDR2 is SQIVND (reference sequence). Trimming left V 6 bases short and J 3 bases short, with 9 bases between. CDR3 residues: CASSPGVYNEQFF. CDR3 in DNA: TGTGCCAGTAGCCCCGGGGTCTACAATGAGCAGTTCTTC.